The 5 T cell receptor beta chains reported below all come from one sample, sequenced in a study of blood T cell repertoires in COVID-19. Libraries were prepared by immunoSEQ multiplex PCR; TCRdb keeps only in-frame clonotypes and omits some of them. The sample records roughly 200,000 clones, approximately 92% being singletons. Sample: PBMCs or T cells enriched from blood (not recorded which). The origin of the receptors is a woman aged 35 to 49 with acute COVID-19.

The chain is built from TRBV6-2 or TRBV6-3 and TRBJ2-5; a weak D match, TRBD1 (5 bases). CDR1 MNHEY and CDR2 SVGEGT come from the germline V gene. CDR3 size: 12 residues. With 6 bases removed from V and 4 bases from J, the gap between germline ends came to 9 bases. The CDR3 here is CASSRTRETQYF. The CDR3, as DNA: TGTGCCAGCAGCAGGACAAGAGAGACCCAGTACTTC.

CDR3 nucleotides: TGTGCCAGCAGCCAAGCACGGGGGGGGCCAGATACGCAGTATTTT. Its translation is CASSQARGGPDTQYF. The chain links TRBV4-2 to TRBJ2-3, with 8 positions matching TRBD2. With 1 base clipped from V and 4 bases from J, the junction kept 4 bases outside the gene matches. CDR3 length: 15 residues. In germline, CDR1 is LGHNA, CDR2 YNFKEQ.

This sequence joins TRBV18 and TRBJ1-5; TRBD1 is a possible D gene (6 bases). CDR1 and CDR2 (germline): KGHSH, LQKENI. V was clipped by 2 bases and J by 5 bases, with 10 bases between them. This CDR3 is 14 amino acids long. This chain's CDR3 is CASSPGAGDQPQHF. The CDR3 coding sequence is TGTGCCAGCTCACCAGGGGCAGGGGATCAGCCCCAGCATTTT.

The V and J genes are TRBV5-1 and TRBJ2-1; 9 nucleotides line up with TRBD2. V was clipped by 0 bases and J by 0 bases; unmatched bases: 1. CDR3 length equals 16 residues. In germline, CDR1 is SGHRS, CDR2 YFSETQ. CDR3 protein: CASSLVTSGSYNEQFF. CDR3 coding DNA: TGCGCCAGCAGCTTGGTGACTAGCGGCTCCTACAATGAGCAGTTCTTC.

The V and J genes are TRBV4-1 and TRBJ1-5; D is possibly TRBD1 (6 bases). This CDR3 region has 17 residues. CDR1 is MGHRA, CDR2 YSYEKL, per germline. The germline V and J ends were trimmed by 0 bases and 8 bases, with 20 bases remaining between them. CDR3 in amino acids: CASSQEMAGALGEPQHF. The CDR3 DNA reads as TGCGCCAGCAGCCAAGAAATGGCGGGGGCTTTAGGTGAGCCCCAGCATTTT.